This T cell receptor beta chain was identified during a study of blood T cells in healthy people across ages. Points from the study as a whole: Greater diversity and more naive CD4+ cells were seen in long-lived donors than in aged donors. It was not known whether donors were CMV positive (a possible confounder of expanded clonotype changes).

On this clonotype: Antigen: not known.

Sample-barcoded 5' priming and a J-beta primer mix drove a second PCR of about 6 to 11 cycles. TCRdb ran MiXCR on the 5' RACE reads and lists one entry per CDR3 protein. The sample comprises fewer than 950,000 distinct CDR3 sequences, 53% of which are singletons, and roughly two fifths rests with the top ten. The CDR3 is made up of 12 amino acids. Germline-derived CDR1 and CDR2 are DFQATT and SNEGSKA (reference sequence). V trimming: 2 bases; J trimming: 10 bases; junction bases outside the gene matches: 5. Specimen: blood. This receptor was taken from an elderly man in good health. V and J are TRBV20-1 and TRBJ2-1, with 7 bases that match TRBD1. The chain's CDR3 is CSARRDSREQFF. Here the CDR3 DNA reads TGCAGTGCTAGAAGGGACAGCCGGGAGCAGTTCTTC.